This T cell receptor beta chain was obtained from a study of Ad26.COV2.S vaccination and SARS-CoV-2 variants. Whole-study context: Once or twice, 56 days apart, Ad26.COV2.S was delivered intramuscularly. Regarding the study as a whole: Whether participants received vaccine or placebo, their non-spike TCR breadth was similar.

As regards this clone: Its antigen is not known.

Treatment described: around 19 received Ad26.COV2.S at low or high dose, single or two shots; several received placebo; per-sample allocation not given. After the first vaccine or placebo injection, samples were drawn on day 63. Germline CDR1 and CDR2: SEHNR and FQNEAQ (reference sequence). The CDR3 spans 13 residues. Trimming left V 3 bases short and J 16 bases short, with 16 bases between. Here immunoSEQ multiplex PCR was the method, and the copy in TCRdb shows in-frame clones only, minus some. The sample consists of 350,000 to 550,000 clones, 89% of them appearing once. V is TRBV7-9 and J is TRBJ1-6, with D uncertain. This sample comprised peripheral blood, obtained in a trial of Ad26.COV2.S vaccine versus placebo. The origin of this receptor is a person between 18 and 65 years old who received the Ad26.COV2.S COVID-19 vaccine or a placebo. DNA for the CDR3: TGTGCCAGCAGCTTTGGCGGCAGCCAGCAGCTCCACTTT. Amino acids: CASSFGGSQQLHF.